This TCR beta chain stems from a study of blood T cell repertoires in COVID-19. At the level of the study: Acute-phase and convalescent COVID-19 samples originated in the United States, Italy and Spain.

As processed by the authors: Cell counts per sample came from amplifying reference gene primers. Sequencing used immunoSEQ multiplex PCR; TCRdb keeps in-frame clones, though not all of them. V, J and clone size are those of that table, while D and trimming were read from the DNA. The sample has some 95,000 clones; about 78% are singletons. The CDR3 loop spans 14 amino acids. V was clipped by 3 bases and J by 10 bases; unmatched bases: 9. Germline loops: CDR1 SNHLY, CDR2 FYNNEI. Sequenced: peripheral blood. V is TRBV2 and J is TRBJ2-3, with 8 bases aligning to TRBD2. The sequence was obtained from a man aged 45 to 65 who had recovered from COVID-19. CDR3 protein: CASSEAGREDAQYF. CDR3 sequence (DNA): TGTGCCAGCAGTGAGGCCGGGAGGGAGGACGCGCAGTATTTT.